What follows are 8 T cell receptor beta chains derived from one specimen sequenced in a study of shared clonotypes between healthy human individuals. The repertoire was sequenced with immunoSEQ multiplex PCR; TCRdb's copy has only in-frame clones and lacks some. The table lists more than 2,000,000 clones, approximately 90% of them singletons. The sample comprised naive CD4+ T cells sorted from blood. Described subset: CD45RA+ positively selected. These receptors were taken from a man between 18 and 35 years old in good health.

The chain carries TRBV7-6 and TRBJ2-7; D tentatively fits TRBD1 or TRBD2 (5 bases each). V lost 1 base to trimming and J lost 0 bases, with 10 bases between them. The CDR3 sequence is 15 residues long. Germline CDR1 and CDR2: SGHVS and FNYEAQ. CDR3 bases: TGTGCCAGCAGCTTAGTTGGGGACCCCTCCTACGAGCAGTACTTC. Translating gives CASSLVGDPSYEQYF.

The chain joins TRBV7-3 to TRBJ2-2; 8 bases align to TRBD1. The CDR3 has 15 amino acids. Germline loops: CDR1 SGHTA, CDR2 FQGTGA. Trimming at V came to 4 bases and at J to 4 bases, leaving 5 bases not matched to a gene. CDR3 sequence (DNA): TGTGCCAGCAGCTCCTCAGGGGGCAGCACCGGGGAGCTGTTTTTT. Its protein is CASSSSGGSTGELFF. The full variable domain, its missing parts supplied by reference TRBV7-3 and TRBJ2-2, is GAGVSQTPSNKVTEKGKYVELRCDPISGHTALYWYRQSLGQGPEFLIYFQGTGAADDSGLPNDRFFAVRPEGSVSTLKIQRTERGDSAVYLCASSSSGGSTGELFFGEGSRLTVL.

In this sample, this clone turned up once. This rearrangement joins TRBV11-2 to TRBJ2-7; the D is unclear. This CDR3 comprises 16 residues. Trimming cost V 2 bases and J 3 bases, with 17 bases left between them. Germline CDR1 reads SGHAT; CDR2 reads FQNNGV. CDR3 DNA sequence: TGTGCCAGCAGCTTATCACATGGGGTTACCTACTACGAGCAGTACTTC. Translated, it gives CASSLSHGVTYYEQYF.

CDR3 loop: CASSHPQNSYEQYF. The CDR3, as DNA: TGTGCCAGCTCACACCCGCAGAACTCCTACGAGCAGTACTTC. The chain carries TRBV18 and TRBJ2-7; unclear D gene. The CDR3 sequence is 14 residues long. The germline gives CDR1 KGHSH, CDR2 LQKENI. Deletions cut 4 bases from V and 0 bases from J, with 10 bases between. The whole variable domain, remainder taken from reference TRBV18 and TRBJ2-7, is NAGVMQNPRHLVRRRGQEARLRCSPMKGHSHVYWYRQLPEEGLKFMVYLQKENIIDESGMPKERFSAEFPKEGPSILRIQQVVRGDSAAYFCASSHPQNSYEQYFGPGTRLTVT.

V and J are TRBV19 and TRBJ2-5, with D possibly being TRBD1 or TRBD2 (6 bases each). Germline lookup yields CDR1 LNHDA and CDR2 SQIVND (reference sequence). The CDR3 spans 14 residues. Between the trimmed V and J ends, which lost 2 bases and 5 bases, there was a span of 12 bases. This chain's CDR3 is CASSIMGGAETQYF. CDR3 bases: TGTGCCAGTAGTATAATGGGGGGCGCGGAGACCCAGTACTTC.

V and J are TRBV23-1 and TRBJ1-6; no firm D call. TRBV23-1 is placed among ORFs of uncertain function. V lost 4 bases and J lost 0, with 10 bases in between. The CDR3 spans 16 residues. DNA of the CDR3: TGCGCCAGCAGTCGGGCGATAAGCTCCTATAATTCACCCCTCCACTTT. Its protein product is CASSRAISSYNSPLHF.

As for this clone: At the DNA level, this CDR3 is encoded by other sequences in the same sample as well. The chain carries TRBV5-1 and TRBJ2-3, with 11 positions matching TRBD2. Germline V gives CDR1 SGHRS, CDR2 YFSETQ. V dropped 2 bases and J dropped 3; count of bases not matched to a gene: 2. This CDR3 region has 15 residues. The CDR3 region has the DNA TGCGCCAGCAGCTTCACTAGCGGGAGTACAGATACGCAGTATTTT. Protein: CASSFTSGSTDTQYF.

The V gene is TRBV27, the J gene TRBJ1-6, with unresolved D. The CDR3 has 13 amino acids. With 3 bases removed from V and 14 bases from J, the gap between germline ends came to 14 bases. CDR1 MNHEY and CDR2 SMNVEV come from the germline V gene (reference sequence). CDR3 coding DNA: TGTGCCAGCAGTTTCGAGGCAGTTAGGGCCCTCCACTTT. Translation: CASSFEAVRALHF.